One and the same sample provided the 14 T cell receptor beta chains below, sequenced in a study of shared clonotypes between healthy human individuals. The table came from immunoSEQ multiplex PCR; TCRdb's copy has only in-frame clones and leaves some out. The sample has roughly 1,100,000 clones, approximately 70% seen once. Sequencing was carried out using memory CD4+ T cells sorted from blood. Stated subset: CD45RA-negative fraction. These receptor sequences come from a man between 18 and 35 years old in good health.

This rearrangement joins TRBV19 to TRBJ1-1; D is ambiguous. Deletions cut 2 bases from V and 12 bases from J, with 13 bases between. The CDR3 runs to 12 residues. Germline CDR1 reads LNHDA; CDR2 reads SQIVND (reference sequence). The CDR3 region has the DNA TGTGCCAGTAGTATAAGAGGAGGGAGTCCTTTCTTT. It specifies CASSIRGGSPFF.

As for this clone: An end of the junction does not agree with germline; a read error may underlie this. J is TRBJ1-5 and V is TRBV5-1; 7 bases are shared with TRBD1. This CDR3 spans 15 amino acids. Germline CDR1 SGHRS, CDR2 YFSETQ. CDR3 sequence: CASSKIDRDNQPQHF. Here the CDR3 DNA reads TGTGCCAGCAGCAAAATAGACAGGGACAATCAGCCCCAGCATTTT.

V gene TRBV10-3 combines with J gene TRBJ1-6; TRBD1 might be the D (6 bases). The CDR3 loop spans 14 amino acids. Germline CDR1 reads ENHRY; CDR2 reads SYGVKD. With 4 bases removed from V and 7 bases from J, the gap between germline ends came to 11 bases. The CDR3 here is CAISADRENSPLHF. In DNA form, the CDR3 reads TGTGCCATCAGTGCGGACAGAGAGAATTCACCCCTCCACTTT.

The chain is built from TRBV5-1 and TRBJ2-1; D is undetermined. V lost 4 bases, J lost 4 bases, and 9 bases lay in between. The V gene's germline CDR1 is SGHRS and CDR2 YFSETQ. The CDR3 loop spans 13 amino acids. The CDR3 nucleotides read TGCGCCAGCAGCCCCCGTAGTTACAATGAGCAGTTCTTC. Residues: CASSPRSYNEQFF.

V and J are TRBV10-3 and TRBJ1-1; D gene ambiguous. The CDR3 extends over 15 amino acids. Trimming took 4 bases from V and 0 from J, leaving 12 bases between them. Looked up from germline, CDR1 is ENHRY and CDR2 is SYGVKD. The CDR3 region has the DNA TGTGCCATCAGTGGGGGAGAACTTATGAACACTGAAGCTTTCTTT. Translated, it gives CAISGGELMNTEAFF.

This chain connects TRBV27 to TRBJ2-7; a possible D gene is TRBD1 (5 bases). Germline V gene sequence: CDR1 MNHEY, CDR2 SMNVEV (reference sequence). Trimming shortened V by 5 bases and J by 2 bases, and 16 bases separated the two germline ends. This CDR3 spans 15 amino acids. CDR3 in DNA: TGTGCCAGCAGTGTTTGGGGCGTCGGAGCCTACGAGCAGTACTTC. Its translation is CASSVWGVGAYEQYF.

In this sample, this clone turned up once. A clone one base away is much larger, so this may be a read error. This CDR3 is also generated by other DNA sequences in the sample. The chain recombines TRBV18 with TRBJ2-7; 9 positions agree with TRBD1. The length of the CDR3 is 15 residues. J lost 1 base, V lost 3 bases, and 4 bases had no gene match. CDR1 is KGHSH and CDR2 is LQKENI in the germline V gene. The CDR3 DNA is TGTGCCAGCTCACCCTCCGGGACAGGGTCCTACGAGCAGTACTTC. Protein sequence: CASSPSGTGSYEQYF.

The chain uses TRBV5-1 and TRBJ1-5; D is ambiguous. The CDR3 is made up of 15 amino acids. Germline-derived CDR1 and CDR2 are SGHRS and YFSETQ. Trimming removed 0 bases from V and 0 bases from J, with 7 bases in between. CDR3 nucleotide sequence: TGCGCCAGCAGCTTGGAACCCTATAGCAATCAGCCCCAGCATTTT. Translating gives CASSLEPYSNQPQHF.

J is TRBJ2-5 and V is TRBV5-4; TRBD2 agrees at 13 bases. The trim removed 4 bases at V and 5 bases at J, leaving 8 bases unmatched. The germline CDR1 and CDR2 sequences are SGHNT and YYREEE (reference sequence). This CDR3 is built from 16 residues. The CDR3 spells CASSPGLAGEGETQYF. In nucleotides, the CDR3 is TGTGCCAGCAGCCCTGGACTAGCGGGAGAGGGGGAGACCCAGTACTTC.

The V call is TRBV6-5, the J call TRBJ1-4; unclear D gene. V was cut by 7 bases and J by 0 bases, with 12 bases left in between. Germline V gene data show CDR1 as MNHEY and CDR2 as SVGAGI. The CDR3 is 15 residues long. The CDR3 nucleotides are TGTGCCAGCAATTGGACCTGGGCAACTAATGAAAAACTGTTTTTT. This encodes CASNWTWATNEKLFF.

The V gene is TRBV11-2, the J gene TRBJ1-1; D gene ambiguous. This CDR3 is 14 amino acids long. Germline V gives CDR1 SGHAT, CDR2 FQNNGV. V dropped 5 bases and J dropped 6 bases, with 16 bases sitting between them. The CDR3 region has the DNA TGTGCCAGCAGCGAGTGGGCCCCCGGCGCTGAAGCTTTCTTT. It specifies CASSEWAPGAEAFF.

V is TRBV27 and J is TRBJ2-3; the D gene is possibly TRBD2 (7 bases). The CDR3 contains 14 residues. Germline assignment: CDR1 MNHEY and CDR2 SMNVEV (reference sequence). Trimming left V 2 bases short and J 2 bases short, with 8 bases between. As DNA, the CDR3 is TGTGCCAGCAGTTTACGGGGGGCCACAGATACGCAGTATTTT. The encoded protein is CASSLRGATDTQYF.

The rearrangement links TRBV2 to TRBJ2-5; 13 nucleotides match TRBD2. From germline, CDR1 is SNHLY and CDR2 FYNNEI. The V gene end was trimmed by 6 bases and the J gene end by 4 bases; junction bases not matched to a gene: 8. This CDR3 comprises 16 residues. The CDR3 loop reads CASRRTSGSSGETQYF. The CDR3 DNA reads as TGTGCCAGCAGGAGGACTAGCGGGAGTTCAGGAGAGACCCAGTACTTC.

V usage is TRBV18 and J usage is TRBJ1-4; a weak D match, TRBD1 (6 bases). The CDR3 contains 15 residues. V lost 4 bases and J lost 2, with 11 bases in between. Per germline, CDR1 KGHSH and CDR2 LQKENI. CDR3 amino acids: CASSQQGSTNEKLFF. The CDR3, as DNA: TGTGCCAGCTCACAGCAGGGGTCGACTAATGAAAAACTGTTTTTT.